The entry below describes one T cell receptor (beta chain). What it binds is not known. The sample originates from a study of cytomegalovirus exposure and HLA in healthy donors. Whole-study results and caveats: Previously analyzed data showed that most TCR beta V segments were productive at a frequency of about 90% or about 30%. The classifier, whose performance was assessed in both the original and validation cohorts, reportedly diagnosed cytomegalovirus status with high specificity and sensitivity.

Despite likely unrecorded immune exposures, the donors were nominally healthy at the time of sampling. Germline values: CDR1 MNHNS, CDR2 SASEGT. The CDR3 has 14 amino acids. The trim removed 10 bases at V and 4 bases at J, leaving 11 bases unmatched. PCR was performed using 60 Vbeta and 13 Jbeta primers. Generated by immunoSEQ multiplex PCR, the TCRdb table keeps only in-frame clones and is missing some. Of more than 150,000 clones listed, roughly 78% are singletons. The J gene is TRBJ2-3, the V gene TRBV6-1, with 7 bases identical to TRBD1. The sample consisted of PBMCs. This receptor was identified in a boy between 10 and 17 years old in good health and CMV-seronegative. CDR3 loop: CAKAGDSPPDTQYF. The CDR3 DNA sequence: TGTGCCAAAGCAGGGGACAGTCCCCCAGATACGCAGTATTTT.